Listed below are T cell receptor beta chains from one sample, sequenced in a study of identical twins. TCRdb re-derived calls from the 5' RACE reads in MiXCR, one entry per CDR3 protein. The sample holds roughly 570,000 distinct CDR3 sequences; around 9.6% are singletons and the top ten take around 3.1%. These same records also appear under a second study, on yellow fever vaccine responses in identical twins.

The sample taken for sequencing was PBMCs. These receptors came from a young woman in good health. CDR3s leave out the opening cysteine and the closing phenylalanine or tryptophan.

v_call: TRBV12-3/TRBV12-4; j_call: TRBJ2-7; cdr3_length: 12; cdr3_aa: ASTKSTDTYEQY
v_call: TRBV3-1; j_call: TRBJ2-5; cdr3_length: 12; cdr3_aa: ASSQGEGGETQY
v_call: TRBV5-1; j_call: TRBJ2-2; cdr3_length: 12; cdr3_aa: ASSSTGDTGELF
v_call: TRBV20-1; j_call: TRBJ2-3; cdr3_length: 12; cdr3_aa: SAGLAGGHNTQY
v_call: TRBV19; j_call: TRBJ2-3; cdr3_length: 11; cdr3_aa: ASNGGMVDTQY
v_call: TRBV18; j_call: TRBJ2-5; cdr3_length: 13; cdr3_aa: ASSRQGGLQETQY
v_call: TRBV20-1; j_call: TRBJ1-1; cdr3_length: 11; cdr3_aa: SARQDRGGEAF
v_call: TRBV24-1; j_call: TRBJ2-3; cdr3_length: 13; cdr3_aa: ATSDLGQGGDTQY
v_call: TRBV9; j_call: TRBJ2-2; cdr3_length: 15; cdr3_aa: ASSGNSGGPNTGELF
v_call: TRBV5-1; j_call: TRBJ2-1; cdr3_length: 14; cdr3_aa: ASSTGTSGSRREQF
v_call: TRBV20-1; j_call: TRBJ2-7; cdr3_length: 12; cdr3_aa: SAKTSGRDHEQY
v_call: TRBV5-1; j_call: TRBJ2-3; cdr3_length: 11; cdr3_aa: ASSFEGLDTQY
v_call: TRBV29-1; j_call: TRBJ2-7; cdr3_length: 12; cdr3_aa: SVGDRGNEYEQY
v_call: TRBV29-1; j_call: TRBJ2-1; cdr3_length: 10; cdr3_aa: SLTGSYNEQF
v_call: TRBV10-3; j_call: TRBJ1-1; cdr3_length: 10; cdr3_aa: AIGGINTEAF
v_call: TRBV3-1; j_call: TRBJ2-5; cdr3_length: 12; cdr3_aa: ASRDTGGEETQY
v_call: TRBV12-3/TRBV12-4; j_call: TRBJ2-7; cdr3_length: 15; cdr3_aa: ASSPTSGGVTVREQY
v_call: TRBV18; j_call: TRBJ2-6; cdr3_length: 16; cdr3_aa: ASSPRGLSVERANVLT
v_call: TRBV9; j_call: TRBJ2-3; cdr3_length: 12; cdr3_aa: ASSGILARDTQY
v_call: TRBV11-1; j_call: TRBJ1-1; cdr3_length: 13; cdr3_aa: ASSFSGVQNTEAF
v_call: TRBV2; j_call: TRBJ2-5; cdr3_length: 12; cdr3_aa: ASSPGWVQETQY
v_call: TRBV28; j_call: TRBJ2-4; cdr3_length: 15; cdr3_aa: ASRGSGDRGAKNIQY
v_call: TRBV20-1; j_call: TRBJ2-7; cdr3_length: 14; cdr3_aa: SASLTWTGAIYEQY
v_call: TRBV28; j_call: TRBJ2-3; cdr3_length: 14; cdr3_aa: ASSPLLGVLTDTQY
v_call: TRBV5-1; j_call: TRBJ2-5; cdr3_length: 14; cdr3_aa: ASSLAGLADQETQY
v_call: TRBV7-9; j_call: TRBJ2-1; cdr3_length: 13; cdr3_aa: ASSFYGRSGNEQF
v_call: TRBV24-1; j_call: TRBJ2-5; cdr3_length: 13; cdr3_aa: ATSDGGQGGKTQY
v_call: TRBV4-1; j_call: TRBJ2-3; cdr3_length: 18; cdr3_aa: ASSQTGLAGGGGHTDTQY
v_call: TRBV12-3/TRBV12-4; j_call: TRBJ2-1; cdr3_length: 13; cdr3_aa: ASSLRREGQNEQF
v_call: TRBV7-8; j_call: TRBJ1-3; cdr3_length: 14; cdr3_aa: ASSGAGYDSGNTIY
v_call: TRBV15; j_call: TRBJ2-7; cdr3_length: 10; cdr3_aa: ATSRPVSEQY
v_call: TRBV12-3/TRBV12-4; j_call: TRBJ1-1; cdr3_length: 10; cdr3_aa: ASSFLVSEAF
v_call: TRBV15; j_call: TRBJ2-1; cdr3_length: 11; cdr3_aa: ATLDRDRNEQF
v_call: TRBV5-4; j_call: TRBJ2-1; cdr3_length: 15; cdr3_aa: ASSLGGNRGVYNEQF
v_call: TRBV7-2; j_call: TRBJ2-7; cdr3_length: 10; cdr3_aa: ASSGTSLEQY
v_call: TRBV20-1; j_call: TRBJ2-3; cdr3_length: 9; cdr3_aa: SARKTSGAY
v_call: TRBV4-3; j_call: TRBJ2-5; cdr3_length: 14; cdr3_aa: ASSSRTSGREETQY
v_call: TRBV7-2; j_call: TRBJ1-2; cdr3_length: 12; cdr3_aa: ASSFTGGSVGYT
v_call: TRBV7-2; j_call: TRBJ2-1; cdr3_length: 13; cdr3_aa: ASRPQGAAYNEQF